Here is one T cell receptor (beta chain) with its context. The CDR3 length is 15 residues. The V and J ends lost 6 bases and 5 bases respectively, with 20 bases between them. Looked up from germline, CDR1 is SGHNT and CDR2 is YYREEE (reference sequence). TCRdb keeps only in-frame clones here, not all; method: immunoSEQ multiplex PCR. The sample yields some 240,000 clones, 89% seen once. The data originate from a study of blood T cell repertoires in COVID-19. The TCR was taken from a woman between 35 and 50 years old who had recovered from COVID-19. Sequences were obtained from peripheral blood. The chain couples TRBV5-4 to TRBJ1-1; TRBD1 is a possible D gene (6 bases). The CDR3 DNA sequence: TGTGCCAGCACCTGGGAAGGGGACATGGGGACTGAAGCTTTCTTT. Encoded protein: CASTWEGDMGTEAFF.